This T cell receptor beta chain was identified during a study of PD-1 blockade in classical Hodgkin lymphoma. Study summary: Patients in the cohort were put on intravenous nivolumab, 3 mg/kg every 2 weeks.

The repertoire was sequenced with immunoSEQ multiplex PCR; TCRdb's copy has only in-frame clones and lacks some. The table includes about 93,000 clones, 78% detected once. General study points: Baseline diversity in complete responders resembled that of newly diagnosed patients.

Per the germline V gene, CDR1 is LNHDA and CDR2 is SQIVND (reference sequence). The junction had 5 bases not matched to a gene; V was cut back by 5 bases and J by 5 bases. The CDR3 loop spans 14 amino acids. Time point here: cycle 4 day 1 (C4D1), after less than seven weeks of nivolumab. All the patients suffered relapse after autologous stem cell transplantation, and brentuximab vedotin exposure differed. A remark on this clone: Its specificity is unknown.

Sequenced material: peripheral blood mononuclear cells (PBMCs), taken before the fourth cycle of nivolumab. The sequence was collected from a human donor with classical Hodgkin lymphoma. The genes are TRBV19 and TRBJ1-5; 8 bases are shared with TRBD1. In DNA, the CDR3 is TGTGCCAGTAGTTGGGGACAGGACTATCAGCCCCAGCATTTT. Translation gives CASSWGQDYQPQHF. The full variable domain, rest sourced from reference TRBV19 and TRBJ1-5, is DGGITQSPKYLFRKEGQNVTLSCEQNLNHDAMYWYRQDPGQGLRLIYYSQIVNDFQKGDIAEGYSVSREKKESFPLTVTSAQKNPTAFYLCASSWGQDYQPQHFGDGTRLSIL.